These T cell receptor beta chains were read from a single sample in a study of neurological immune-mediated disorders. TCRdb independently ran MiXCR on the 5' RACE reads; one entry per CDR3 protein. The sample yields roughly 25,000 distinct CDR3 sequences, over 2% seen once. Sample: PBMCs. These receptors were obtained from a woman in her forties or fifties with multiple sclerosis. Both conserved end residues are part of each CDR3. The order of the fields is CDR3 protein, CDR3 DNA, V gene, D gene, clone size, J gene, CDR3 length. D genes are given only for firm matches. The size entry is marked missing in some rows and otherwise reads once, few, many or a size class.

CDR3 protein: CASSFYAYGYTF
CDR3 DNA: TGTGCCAGCAGTTTTTACGCGTATGGCTACACCTTC
V gene: TRBV12-3/TRBV12-4
D gene: -
clone size: many
J gene: TRBJ1-2
CDR3 length: 12

CDR3 protein: CASSSSRGGETQYF
CDR3 DNA: TGTGCCAGCAGTTCGTCCAGGGGGGGAGAGACCCAGTACTTC
V gene: TRBV12-3/TRBV12-4
D gene: -
clone size: many
J gene: TRBJ2-5
CDR3 length: 14

CDR3 protein: CSVEDNSNQPQNF
CDR3 DNA: TGCAGCGTTGAAGACAATAGCAATCAGCCCCAGAATTTT
V gene: TRBV29-1
D gene: -
clone size: many
J gene: TRBJ1-5
CDR3 length: 13

CDR3 protein: CASSFNSGSYEQYF
CDR3 DNA: TGCGCCAGCAGCTTTAACAGTGGGTCCTACGAGCAGTACTTC
V gene: TRBV5-1
D gene: -
clone size: many
J gene: TRBJ2-7
CDR3 length: 14

CDR3 protein: CASSEGGGLDNEQFF
CDR3 DNA: TGTGCCAGCAGCGAAGGGGGGGGCTTGGACAATGAGCAGTTCTTC
V gene: TRBV11-3
D gene: -
clone size: -
J gene: TRBJ2-1
CDR3 length: 15

CDR3 protein: CASSQDRGAEAFF
CDR3 DNA: TGCGCCAGCAGCCAAGATCGGGGGGCTGAAGCTTTCTTT
V gene: TRBV4-3
D gene: -
clone size: many
J gene: TRBJ1-1
CDR3 length: 13

CDR3 protein: CASSRGQGNEKLFF
CDR3 DNA: TGTGCCAGCAGCCGGGGACAGGGAAACGAAAAACTGTTTTTT
V gene: TRBV11-2
D gene: TRBD1
clone size: many
J gene: TRBJ1-4
CDR3 length: 14

CDR3 protein: CASSPPMAVVNTEAFF
CDR3 DNA: TGTGCCAGCTCACCACCGATGGCGGTCGTGAACACTGAAGCTTTCTTT
V gene: TRBV18
D gene: -
clone size: many
J gene: TRBJ1-1
CDR3 length: 16

CDR3 protein: CASSLDRGIGGELFF
CDR3 DNA: TGCGCCAGCAGCTTGGACAGGGGGATCGGCGGGGAGCTGTTTTTT
V gene: TRBV5-1
D gene: TRBD1
clone size: many
J gene: TRBJ2-2
CDR3 length: 15

CDR3 protein: CASSKPGQYEAFF
CDR3 DNA: TGTGCCAGCAGCAAACCGGGACAGTATGAAGCTTTCTTT
V gene: TRBV7-9
D gene: TRBD1
clone size: many
J gene: TRBJ1-1
CDR3 length: 13

CDR3 protein: CSADRGGNTEAFF
CDR3 DNA: TGCAGTGCCGACAGGGGAGGGAACACTGAAGCTTTCTTT
V gene: TRBV20-1
D gene: TRBD1
clone size: few
J gene: TRBJ1-1
CDR3 length: 13

CDR3 protein: CATSRDRGTSVTDTQYF
CDR3 DNA: TGTGCCACCAGCAGAGATCGAGGGACTAGCGTCACAGATACGCAGTATTTT
V gene: TRBV15
D gene: TRBD2
clone size: many
J gene: TRBJ2-3
CDR3 length: 17

CDR3 protein: CASSQDFQGNQPQHF
CDR3 DNA: TGCGCCAGCAGCCAAGATTTCCAGGGGAATCAGCCCCAGCATTTT
V gene: TRBV4-1
D gene: -
clone size: many
J gene: TRBJ1-5
CDR3 length: 15